This entry concerns a single TCR beta chain. Its matching antigen is unknown. This record belongs to a study of T cell responses to AZD1222 COVID-19 vaccine. Study-wide findings and caveats: Without day 14 samples, only post-peak T cell repertoires were studied. Spike-wide vaccine-associated CD4 TCRs dominated at 160-218 and 743-854.

This CDR3 spans 17 amino acids. Germline-derived CDR1 and CDR2 are LGHNA and YSLEER. V was pared by 0 bases and J by 1 base, with 7 bases of the junction left unmatched. Here immunoSEQ multiplex PCR was the method, and the copy in TCRdb shows in-frame clones only, minus some. The data hold some 170,000 clones, with just over 90% observed a single time. The sequence came from an adult who received the AZD1222 COVID-19 vaccine. The sample in question was peripheral blood, obtained 28 days after the second AZD1222 dose. This chain uses TRBV4-3 with TRBJ1-2; 8 bases align to TRBD1. The CDR3: CASSQDLRTGINYGYTF. For the CDR3, the DNA is TGCGCCAGCAGCCAAGACCTTAGGACAGGGATTAACTATGGCTACACCTTC.